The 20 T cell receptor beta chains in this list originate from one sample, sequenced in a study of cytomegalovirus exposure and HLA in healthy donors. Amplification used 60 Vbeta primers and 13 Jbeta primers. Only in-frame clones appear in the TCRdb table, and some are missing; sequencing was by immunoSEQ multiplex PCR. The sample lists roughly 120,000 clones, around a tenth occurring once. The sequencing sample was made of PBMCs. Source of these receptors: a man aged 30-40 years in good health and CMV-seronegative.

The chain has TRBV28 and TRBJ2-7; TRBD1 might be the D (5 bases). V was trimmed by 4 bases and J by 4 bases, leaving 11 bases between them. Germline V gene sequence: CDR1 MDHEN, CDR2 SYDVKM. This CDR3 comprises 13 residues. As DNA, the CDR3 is TGTGCCAGCAGTTGCAGACAGAAATACGAGCAGTACTTC. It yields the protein CASSCRQKYEQYF.

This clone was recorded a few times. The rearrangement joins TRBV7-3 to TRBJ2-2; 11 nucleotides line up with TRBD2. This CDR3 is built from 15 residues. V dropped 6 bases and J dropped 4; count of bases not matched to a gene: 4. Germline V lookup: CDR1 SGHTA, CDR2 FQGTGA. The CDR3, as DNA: TGTGCCAGCAGAGGAGGGACTAGCGGCACCGGGGAGCTGTTTTTT. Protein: CASRGGTSGTGELFF.

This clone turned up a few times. This CDR3 reads CASSPGTVNTGELFF. In nucleotides, the CDR3 is TGTGCCAGCAGCCCCGGGACAGTTAACACCGGGGAGCTGTTTTTT. The chain carries TRBV2 and TRBJ2-2; 7 bases match TRBD1. The CDR3 has 15 amino acids. Germline values: CDR1 SNHLY, CDR2 FYNNEI. V dropped 6 bases and J dropped 2; count of bases not matched to a gene: 6.

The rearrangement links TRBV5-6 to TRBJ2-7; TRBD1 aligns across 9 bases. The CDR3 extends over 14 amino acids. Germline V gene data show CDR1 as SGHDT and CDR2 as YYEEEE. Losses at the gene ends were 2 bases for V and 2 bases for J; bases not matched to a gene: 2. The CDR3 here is CASSFWDRAYEQYF. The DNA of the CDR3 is TGTGCCAGCAGCTTCTGGGACAGGGCCTACGAGCAGTACTTC.

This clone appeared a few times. The CDR3 DNA reads TGTGCCAGCAGCTTATTGGGGCTCAATCAGCCCCAGCATTTT. It translates to CASSLLGLNQPQHF. The genes are TRBV7-8 and TRBJ1-5; D is possibly TRBD1 (5 bases). Germline V CDR1 and CDR2: SGHVS, FQNEAQ. There are 14 residues in the CDR3. Trimming cost V 2 bases and J 3 bases, with 8 bases left between them.

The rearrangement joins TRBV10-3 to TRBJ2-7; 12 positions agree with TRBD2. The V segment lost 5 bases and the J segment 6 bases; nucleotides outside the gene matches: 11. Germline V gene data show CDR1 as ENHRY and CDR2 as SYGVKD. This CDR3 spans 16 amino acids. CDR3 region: CAISKRTSGNPAEQYF. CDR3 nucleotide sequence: TGTGCCATCAGTAAACGGACTAGCGGGAATCCAGCCGAGCAGTACTTC.

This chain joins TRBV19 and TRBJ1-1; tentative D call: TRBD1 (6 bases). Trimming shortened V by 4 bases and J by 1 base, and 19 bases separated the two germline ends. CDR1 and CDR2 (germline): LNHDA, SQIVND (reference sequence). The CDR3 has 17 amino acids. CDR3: CASSKGAQGAGNTEAFF. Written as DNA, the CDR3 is TGTGCCAGTAGTAAGGGAGCACAGGGAGCAGGGAACACTGAAGCTTTCTTT.

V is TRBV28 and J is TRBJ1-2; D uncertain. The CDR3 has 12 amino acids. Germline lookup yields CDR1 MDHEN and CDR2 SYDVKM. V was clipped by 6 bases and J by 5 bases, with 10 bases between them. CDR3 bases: TGTGCCAGCAGCCCCCTCGGGTATGGCTACACCTTC. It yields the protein CASSPLGYGYTF.

This CDR3 is CAWSVGRASYEQYF. As DNA, the CDR3 is TGTGCCTGGAGTGTTGGGCGGGCGTCCTACGAGCAGTACTTC. V gene TRBV30 combines with J gene TRBJ2-7, with a weak D call TRBD2 (5 bases). V gave up 0 bases and J gave up 1 base, with 10 bases separating them. The CDR3 covers 14 residues. Germline V gives CDR1 GTSNPN, CDR2 SVGIG (reference sequence).

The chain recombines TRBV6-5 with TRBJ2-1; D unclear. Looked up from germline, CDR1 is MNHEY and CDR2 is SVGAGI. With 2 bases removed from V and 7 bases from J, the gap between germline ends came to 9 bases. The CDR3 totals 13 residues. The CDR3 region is CASSYETTNEQFF. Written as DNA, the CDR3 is TGTGCCAGCAGTTACGAGACAACTAATGAGCAGTTCTTC.

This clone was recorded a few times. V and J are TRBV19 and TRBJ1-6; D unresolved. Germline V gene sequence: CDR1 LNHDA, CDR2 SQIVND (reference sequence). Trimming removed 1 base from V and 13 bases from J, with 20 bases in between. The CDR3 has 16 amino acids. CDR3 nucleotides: TGTGCCAGTAGTATAGGGAGGGCATCCCCTCCTCGGCCCCTCCACTTT. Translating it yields CASSIGRASPPRPLHF.

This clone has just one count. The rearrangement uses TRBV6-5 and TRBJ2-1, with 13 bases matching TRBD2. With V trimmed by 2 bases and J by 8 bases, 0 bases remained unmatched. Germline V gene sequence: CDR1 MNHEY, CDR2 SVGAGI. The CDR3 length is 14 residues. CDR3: CASSYGTSGDEQFF. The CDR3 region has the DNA TGTGCCAGCAGTTACGGGACTAGCGGGGATGAGCAGTTCTTC.

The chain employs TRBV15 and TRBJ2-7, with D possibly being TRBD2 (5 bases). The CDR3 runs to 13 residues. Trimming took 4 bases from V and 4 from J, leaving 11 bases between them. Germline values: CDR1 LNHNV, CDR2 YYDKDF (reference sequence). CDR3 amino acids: CATSTEGPYEQYF. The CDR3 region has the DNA TGTGCCACCAGCACCGAGGGTCCTTACGAGCAGTACTTC.

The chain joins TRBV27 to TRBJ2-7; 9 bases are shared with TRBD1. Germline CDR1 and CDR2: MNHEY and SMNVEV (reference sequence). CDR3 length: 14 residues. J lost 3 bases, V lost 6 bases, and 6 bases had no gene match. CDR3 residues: CASRYDRGSYEQYF. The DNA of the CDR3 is TGTGCCAGCAGATACGACAGGGGGAGCTACGAGCAGTACTTC.

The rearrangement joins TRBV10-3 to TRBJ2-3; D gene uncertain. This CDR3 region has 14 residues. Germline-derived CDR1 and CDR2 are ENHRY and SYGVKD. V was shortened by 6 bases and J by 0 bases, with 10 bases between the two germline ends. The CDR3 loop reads CAISTDYSTDTQYF. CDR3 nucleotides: TGTGCCATCAGCACAGATTATAGCACAGATACGCAGTATTTT.

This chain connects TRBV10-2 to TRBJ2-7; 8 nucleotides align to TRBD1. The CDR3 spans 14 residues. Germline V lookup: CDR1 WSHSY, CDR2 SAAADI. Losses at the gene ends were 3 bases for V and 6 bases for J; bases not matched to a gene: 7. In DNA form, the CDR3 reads TGCGCCAGCAGTGATCTCCAGGGGGCATTCGAGCAGTACTTC. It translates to CASSDLQGAFEQYF.

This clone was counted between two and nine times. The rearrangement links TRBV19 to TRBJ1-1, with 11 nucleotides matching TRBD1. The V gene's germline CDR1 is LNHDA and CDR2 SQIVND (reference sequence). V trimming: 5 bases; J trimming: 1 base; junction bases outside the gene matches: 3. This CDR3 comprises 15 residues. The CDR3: CASSPGTGGNTEAFF. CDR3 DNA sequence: TGTGCCAGTAGTCCTGGGACAGGGGGGAACACTGAAGCTTTCTTT.

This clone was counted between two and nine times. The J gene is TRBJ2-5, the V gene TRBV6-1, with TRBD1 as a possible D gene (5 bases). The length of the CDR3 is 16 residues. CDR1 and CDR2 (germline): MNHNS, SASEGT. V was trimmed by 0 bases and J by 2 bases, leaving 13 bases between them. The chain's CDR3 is CASSEAQAGQQETQYF. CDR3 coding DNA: TGTGCCAGCAGTGAAGCGCAGGCAGGGCAGCAAGAGACCCAGTACTTC.

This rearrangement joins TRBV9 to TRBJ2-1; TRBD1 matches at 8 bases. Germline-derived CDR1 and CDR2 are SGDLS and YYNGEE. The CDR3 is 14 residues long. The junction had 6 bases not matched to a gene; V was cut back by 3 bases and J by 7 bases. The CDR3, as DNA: TGTGCCAGCAGCGGGTCAGGGGGCTATAATGAGCAGTTCTTC. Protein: CASSGSGGYNEQFF.

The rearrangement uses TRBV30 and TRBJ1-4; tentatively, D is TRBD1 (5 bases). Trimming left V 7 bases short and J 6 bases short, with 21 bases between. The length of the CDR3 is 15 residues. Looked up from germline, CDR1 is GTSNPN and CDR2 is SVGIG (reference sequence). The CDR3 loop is CASLAGGLVHEKLFF. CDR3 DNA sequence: TGTGCCTCCCTAGCGGGGGGGTTGGTACATGAAAAACTGTTTTTT.